These 20 T cell receptor beta chains originate from one sample sequenced in a study of T cell repertoires in cytomegalovirus infection. A single record per CDR3 protein comes from TCRdb applying MiXCR to the reads. The table shows around 740,000 distinct CDR3 sequences, with under 40% occurring only once. Material: PBMCs. The origin of the receptors is a human donor in good health (CMV status not recorded). Some clones in this sample may be carry-over from other donors' samples.

This clonotype was counted a few times. An end of the junction differs from the germline gene, which may be a read error. V gene TRBV5-1 combines with J gene TRBJ2-5, with D perhaps TRBD1 (7 bases). CDR1 and CDR2 from the germline V gene are SGHRS and YFSETQ. The CDR3 sequence is 13 residues long. The CDR3 sequence is CASSQGGKETQYF. CDR3 in DNA: TGCGCCAGCAGCCAGGGGGGAAAAGAGACTCAGTACTTC.

The chain is built from TRBV9 and TRBJ1-1; no reliable D call. CDR3 length: 15 amino acids. Germline V gives CDR1 SGDLS, CDR2 YYNGEE. V was cut by 6 bases and J by 0 bases, with 15 bases left in between. CDR3 residues: CASTREGRVNTEAFF. The CDR3 DNA sequence: TGTGCCAGCACCCGGGAGGGAAGGGTGAACACTGAAGCTTTCTTT. Together with reference TRBV9 and TRBJ1-1, the CDR3 gives the full variable domain: DSGVTQTPKHLITATGQRVTLRCSPRSGDLSVYWYQQSLDQGLQFLIQYYNGEERAKGNILERFSAQQFPDLHSELNLSSLELGDSALYFCASTREGRVNTEAFFGQGTRLTVV.

This clonotype was counted a single time. This rearrangement joins TRBV19 to TRBJ1-2; tentatively, D is TRBD1 (6 bases). Trimming cost V 4 bases and J 4 bases, with 10 bases left between them. CDR1 is LNHDA and CDR2 is SQIVND in the germline V gene (reference sequence). The CDR3 has 13 residues. The CDR3 reads CASSTGQLYGYTF. CDR3 DNA sequence: TGTGCCAGTAGTACCGGACAGCTCTATGGCTACACCTTC.

The table lists this clonotype with many counts. The chain joins TRBV7-8 to TRBJ1-1; 7 bases fit TRBD1. There are 15 residues in the CDR3. Trimming at V came to 5 bases and at J to 0 bases, leaving 6 bases not matched to a gene. Germline V gives CDR1 SGHVS, CDR2 FQNEAQ. The CDR3: CASSPLGQMNTEAFF. In DNA, the CDR3 is TGTGCCAGCAGCCCGCTGGGACAGATGAACACTGAAGCTTTCTTT.

This clonotype occurred many times. The rearrangement uses TRBV7-6 and TRBJ2-3; possibly TRBD1 or TRBD2 for D (6 bases each). CDR1 is SGHVS, CDR2 FNYEAQ, per germline. The length of the CDR3 is 18 residues. Trimming stripped 0 bases from V and 1 base from J, with 17 bases between. This chain's CDR3 is CASSLAAAEGGRTDTQYF. The CDR3 DNA reads TGTGCCAGCAGCTTAGCAGCGGCTGAGGGGGGTCGCACAGATACGCAGTATTTT.

There are a few counts of this clonotype. This chain joins TRBV5-1 and TRBJ1-6; 8 bases align to TRBD1. Trimming cost V 2 bases and J 7 bases; bases outside gene matches: 5. Germline CDR1 and CDR2: SGHRS and YFSETQ. CDR3 length equals 15 residues. The CDR3: CASSLIDRGNSPLHF. CDR3 coding DNA: TGCGCCAGCAGCTTAATCGACAGGGGAAATTCACCCCTCCACTTT.

This clonotype was seen a few times. The V and J genes are TRBV27 and TRBJ2-3, with D perhaps being TRBD1 or TRBD2 (5 bases each). There are 14 residues in the CDR3. Germline V lookup: CDR1 MNHEY, CDR2 SMNVEV (reference sequence). Trimming took 6 bases from V and 3 from J, leaving 13 bases between them. The CDR3 coding sequence is TGTGCCAGCAGGGGGGTGGGCCGGACAGATACGCAGTATTTT. It codes for CASRGVGRTDTQYF.

This clonotype was seen a few times. The chain combines TRBV11-2 with TRBJ2-1; D gene uncertain. Germline-derived CDR1 and CDR2 are SGHAT and FQNNGV. V was cut by 3 bases and J by 8 bases, with 20 bases left in between. CDR3 length: 16 amino acids. DNA of the CDR3: TGTGCCAGCAGCTTCTTCCCGACAACATCTTCTCATGAGCAGTTCTTC. It specifies CASSFFPTTSSHEQFF. Complete variable domain (other parts from reference TRBV11-2 and TRBJ2-1): EAGVAQSPRYKIIEKRQSVAFWCNPISGHATLYWYQQILGQGPKLLIQFQNNGVVDDSQLPKDRFSAERLKGVDSTLKIQPAKLEDSAVYLCASSFFPTTSSHEQFFGPGTRLTVL.

The chain links TRBV20-1 to TRBJ2-3; D unclear. Trimming pared 3 bases from V and 3 bases from J, leaving 16 bases between. The CDR3 spans 15 residues. Per the germline V gene, CDR1 is DFQATT and CDR2 is SNEGSKA (reference sequence). In nucleotides, the CDR3 is TGCAGTGCTAGGGACGGCTACCGAAAAACAGATACGCAGTATTTT. It codes for CSARDGYRKTDTQYF.

As for this clonotype: One end of the junction fails to match germline, which may point to a read error. As DNA, the CDR3 is TGTTCCAGCAGTTTGAGACTGCTTATCTCCTACGAGCATTACTTC. Protein product: CSSSLRLLISYEHYF. The rearrangement links TRBV28 to TRBJ2-7; D ambiguous. In germline, CDR1 is MDHEN, CDR2 SYDVKM. There are 15 residues in the CDR3.

At least ten counts were recorded for this clonotype. The chain couples TRBV4-1 to TRBJ1-4, with 8 bases matching TRBD1. The V and J ends lost 3 bases and 8 bases, in that order; junction bases with no gene match: 5. The CDR3 has 14 residues. Germline V gene data show CDR1 as MGHRA and CDR2 as YSYEKL. In nucleotides, the CDR3 is TGCGCCAGCAGCCATCAGACAGGGGAAGAAAAACTGTTTTTT. Translated: CASSHQTGEEKLFF.

This clonotype was seen a few times. The CDR3 protein is CASSERGLAEQYF. Written as DNA, the CDR3 is TGTGCCAGCAGTGAAAGGGGGTTGGCAGAGCAGTACTTC. The chain recombines TRBV2 with TRBJ2-7; D perhaps matches TRBD1 (6 bases). V shed 2 bases and J shed 7 bases, with 12 bases lying between them. The CDR3 has 13 residues. Per germline, CDR1 SNHLY and CDR2 FYNNEI.

This clonotype was seen repeatedly, ten times or more. This chain uses TRBV7-2 with TRBJ2-7; the D gene is possibly TRBD2 (5 bases). The length of the CDR3 is 13 residues. Germline loops: CDR1 SGHTA, CDR2 FQGNSA. V was clipped by 5 bases and J by 9 bases, with 17 bases between them. The CDR3 region is CASSQSGPGGQYF. The DNA for the CDR3 is TGTGCCAGCAGCCAGTCCGGTCCAGGAGGGCAGTACTTC. The full variable domain, completed using reference TRBV7-2 and TRBJ2-7, is GAGVSQSPSNKVTEKGKDVELRCDPISGHTALYWYRQSLGQGLEFLIYFQGNSAPDKSGLPSDRFSAERTGGSVSTLTIQRTQQEDSAVYLCASSQSGPGGQYFGPGTRLTVT.

This chain connects TRBV7-2 to TRBJ2-7; weak D call: TRBD1 (5 bases). V was trimmed by 1 base and J by 3 bases, leaving 16 bases between them. The CDR3 has 16 amino acids. Germline-derived CDR1 and CDR2 are SGHTA and FQGNSA. In DNA form, the CDR3 reads TGTGCCAGCAGCTTAGAGCCCAGGGCCCTCATCTACGAGCAGTACTTC. Its translation: CASSLEPRALIYEQYF.

This clonotype was detected only a few times. The chain carries TRBV12-3 or TRBV12-4 and TRBJ1-2; 12 positions agree with TRBD1. The CDR3 runs to 15 residues. The J segment lost 5 bases and the V segment lost 4 bases, leaving 5 bases of the junction unmatched. The CDR3, as DNA: TGTGCCAGCAGTTATTCGGGACAGGGGGCGTATGGCTACACCTTC. Its translation is CASSYSGQGAYGYTF.

The J gene is TRBJ2-3, the V gene TRBV28, with 10 bases aligning to TRBD2. This CDR3 is built from 15 residues. Germline V lookup: CDR1 MDHEN, CDR2 SYDVKM. The V gene end was trimmed by 3 bases and the J gene end by 4 bases; junction bases not matched to a gene: 4. The CDR3 reads CASSLSGRGSDTQYF. Here the CDR3 DNA reads TGTGCCAGCAGTTTGAGCGGGAGGGGTTCAGATACGCAGTATTTT.

This clonotype has just a few counts. This rearrangement joins TRBV20-1 to TRBJ2-7, with 7 bases fitting TRBD2. CDR3 length: 12 amino acids. Trimming removed 6 bases from V and 2 bases from J; junction bases left unmatched: 4. The germline gives CDR1 DFQATT, CDR2 SNEGSKA (reference sequence). CDR3 sequence: CSAWDYTYEQYF. CDR3 coding DNA: TGCAGTGCGTGGGACTATACCTACGAGCAGTACTTC.

This clonotype was detected only a few times. V usage is TRBV6-1 and J usage is TRBJ1-1, with D unresolved. Per the germline V gene, CDR1 is MNHNS and CDR2 is SASEGT. The CDR3 covers 14 residues. V was shortened by 7 bases and J by 0 bases, with 12 bases between the two germline ends. The CDR3 region is CASMAMNMNTEAFF. CDR3 coding DNA: TGTGCCAGCATGGCAATGAACATGAACACTGAAGCTTTCTTT.

The gene calls are TRBV30 and TRBJ1-1; D possibly corresponds to TRBD1 (6 bases). Trimming cost V 2 bases and J 2 bases, with 9 bases left between them. Germline V gene sequence: CDR1 GTSNPN, CDR2 SVGIG (reference sequence). The CDR3 is 13 residues long. The CDR3 DNA sequence: TGTGCCTGGAGTTTGGGGGCTAACACTGAAGCTTTCTTT. Its protein is CAWSLGANTEAFF.

The rearrangement uses TRBV6-6 and TRBJ2-3, with D tentatively TRBD1 (5 bases). Germline CDR1 reads MNHNY; CDR2 reads SVGAGI (reference sequence). The CDR3 has 16 residues. Trimming removed 5 bases at V and 2 bases at J, with 17 bases between. In DNA, the CDR3 is TGTGCCAGCAGTCCACTATGGGCAGGGAACACAGATACGCAGTATTTT. Translation gives CASSPLWAGNTDTQYF.